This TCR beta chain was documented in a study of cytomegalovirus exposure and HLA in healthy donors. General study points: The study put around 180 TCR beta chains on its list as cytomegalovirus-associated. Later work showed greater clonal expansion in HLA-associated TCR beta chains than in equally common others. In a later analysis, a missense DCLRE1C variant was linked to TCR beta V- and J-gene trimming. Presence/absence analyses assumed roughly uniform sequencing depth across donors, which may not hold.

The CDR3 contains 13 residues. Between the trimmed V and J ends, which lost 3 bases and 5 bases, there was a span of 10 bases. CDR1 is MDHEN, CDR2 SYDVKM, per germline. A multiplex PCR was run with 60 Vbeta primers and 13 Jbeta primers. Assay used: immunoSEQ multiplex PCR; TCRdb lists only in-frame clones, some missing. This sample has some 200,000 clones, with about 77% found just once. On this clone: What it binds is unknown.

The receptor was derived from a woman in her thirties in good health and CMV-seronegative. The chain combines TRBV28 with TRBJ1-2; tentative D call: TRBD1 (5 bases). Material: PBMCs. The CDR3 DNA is TGTGCCAGCAGTTTTCGGCAGGGATATGGCTACACCTTC. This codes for CASSFRQGYGYTF.